Here is one TCR beta chain with its context. What antigen it recognizes has not been identified. No per-base quality is available; no much larger clone lies one base away. The data derive from a study of persistence of HIV-infected CD4 T cells (dated by TCRdb to 2020 to 2021). Broadly, across the study: The median time participants had been on suppressive ART was approximately eight years. Peripheral blood samples of up to roughly 200 mL were obtained at multiple time points, with the exception of two participants, for whom leukapheresis was performed at a single time point. The study isolated CMV- and HIV-1 Gag-responding CD4+ T cells from ART-treated individuals to examine antigen-driven clonal expansion of HIV-1-infected cells. The clonality of all cells in each sorted population was assessed by TCRbeta sequencing, whereas the clonality of infected cells was assessed by proviral sequencing. Cross-participant TCR cluster analysis included 8 or 9 participants for CMV and 6 or 7 participants for Gag.

TCRbeta repertoires were sequenced from genomic DNA with the immunoSEQ hsTCRB assay version 4 in survey mode. For TCRbeta sequencing, genomic DNA was diluted to approximately 9 ng/uL, with up to 1 ug used per sample. For the original study's pipeline: Analysis of the TCRbeta data was done in ImmunoSeq Analyzer 3.0, and diversity was computed on productive nucleotide rearrangements. Using the Immunarch R package, the improved Chao index served to estimate lower-bound TCR diversity and the Gini coefficient served to estimate clonality. Different nucleotide rearrangements encoding the same CDR3beta amino acid sequence were treated as distinct clonotypes. Differential abundance analysis identified TCRbeta sequences significantly enriched in antigen-responding cells relative to anti-CD3/anti-CD28-activated cells. Using predicted peptide-MHC specificity as the basis, GLIPH2 grouped TCRs into clusters, both for each participant individually and for the merged data sets that combined participants. The clones in this table, taken by TCRdb from immuneACCESS, are in-frame only. Not every clone is retained; where verified, under half of the shortfall comes from an unresolved V gene, and the cause of the rest is unknown. V, J and clone size reflect that table, while D and trimming were determined from the DNA. This sample holds roughly 16,000 clones; less than 75% were observed only once. The top ten clonotypes cover approximately 8.4% of the sample.

From a lookup of the germline V gene, CDR1 and CDR2 are SNHLY and FYNNEI. Trimming takes 5 bases off V and 5 bases off J; junction bases not matched to a gene: 4. From the cysteine up to the phenylalanine, the CDR3 has a length of 13 residues. The sequence is cut down to CDR3 DNA, 39 bases in frame from base 1. Beyond this particular receptor, the publication reports: Bulk TCR analyses could not be limited to the rare CMV-responding cells that actually contained HIV-1 proviruses. Only a small number of individuals took part in the study, and the range of antigens tested was limited. Within the same sorted populations, TCR oligoclonality correlated with proviral oligoclonality. Antigen-responding cells were enriched for degenerate expanded CDR3beta sequences, which suggests convergent selection of CD4+ responses to CMV and Gag. Significantly lower TCRbeta richness was observed in CMV- and Gag-responding cells than in anti-CD3/anti-CD28-responding cells, and higher oligoclonality was observed in CMV-responding cells than in CD3/CD28-stimulated and Gag-responding cells.

Reading the label with the study, this specimen's treatment or condition is: suppressive antiretroviral therapy. Cells were stimulated with lysates of CMV-infected fibroblasts at roughly 11 ug/mL. Responding CD4+ T cells were sorted by upregulation of both CD40 ligand and CD69. HIV-1-infected adults in whom suppressive ART had been started during chronic infection were enrolled as participants. Participants had undetectable plasma HIV-1 RNA below 50 copies/mL for at least 4 years. To be included, participants needed a CD4+ T cell count above 400 cells/uL and a positive CMV serology. Before stimulation, PBMCs were isolated using density centrifugation and depleted of CD8+ T cells. CD8-depleted PBMCs were stimulated for over 15 hours with anti-CD28/CD49d costimulation, CD40-blocking antibody and enfuvirtide to prevent new infections. Cells were sorted on a Beckman Coulter MoFlo Legacy or XDP sorter, with propidium iodide excluding dead cells. For samples with more than one million cells, genomic DNA was extracted with the QIAamp DNA Mini Kit, and for all other samples the Quick-DNA Microprep Kit was used.

The V and J genes are TRBV2 and TRBJ1-1, with 8 bases in between that match TRBD1. Sequencing used CD4+ T cells sorted from PBMCs after roughly 18-hour stimulation, obtained from a patient who received antiretroviral therapy. The intended sense of this specimen's cell subset or site label: CD40L+CD69+ CD4 T cells responding to CMV lysate. This TCR derives from an adult woman with HIV who was CMV-seropositive. The CDR3 protein sequence reads: CASSQTGVTEAFF. The DNA sequence is as follows: TGTGCCAGCAGTCAGACAGGGGTAACTGAAGCTTTCTTT.